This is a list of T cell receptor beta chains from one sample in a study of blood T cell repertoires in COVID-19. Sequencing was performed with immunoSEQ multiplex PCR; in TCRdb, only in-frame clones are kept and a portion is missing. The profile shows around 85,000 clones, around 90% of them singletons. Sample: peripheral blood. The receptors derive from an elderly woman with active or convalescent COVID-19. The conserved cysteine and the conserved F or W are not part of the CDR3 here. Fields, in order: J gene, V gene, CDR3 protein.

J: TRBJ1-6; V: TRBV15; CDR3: ATSRGEGGGNSPLH
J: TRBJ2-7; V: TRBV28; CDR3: ASSPPEGGLY
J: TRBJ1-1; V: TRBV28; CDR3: ASSSPEGGYTEAF
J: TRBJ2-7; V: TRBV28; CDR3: ASSSGTFRDRFYEQY
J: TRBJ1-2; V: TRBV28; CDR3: ASSWPGGGYT
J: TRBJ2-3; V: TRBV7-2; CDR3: ASSSQGSTDTQY
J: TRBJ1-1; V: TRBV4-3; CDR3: ASSQEVTGLGTEAF
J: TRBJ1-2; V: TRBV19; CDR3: ASSMTRGSNYGYT
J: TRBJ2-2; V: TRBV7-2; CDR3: ASSLYGGRADGELF
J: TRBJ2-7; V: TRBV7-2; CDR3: ASSLQGDNEQY
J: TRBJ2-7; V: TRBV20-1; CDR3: SGLAAYEQY
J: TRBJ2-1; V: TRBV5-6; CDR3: ASRHGGASSYNEQF
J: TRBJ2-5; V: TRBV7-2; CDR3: ASSLRGRETQY
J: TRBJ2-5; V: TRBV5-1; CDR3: ASSLGTGGQETQY
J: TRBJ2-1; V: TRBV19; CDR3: ASSISGGSYSNEQF
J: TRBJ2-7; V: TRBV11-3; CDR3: ASRTSGRQEVLEQY
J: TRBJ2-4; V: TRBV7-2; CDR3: ASSLTAGREAGNIQY
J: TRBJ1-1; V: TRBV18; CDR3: ASSPQGSGNTEAF
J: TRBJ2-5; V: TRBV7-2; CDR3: ASSPGQGQETQY
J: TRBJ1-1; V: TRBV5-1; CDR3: ASSFQGYGTEAF
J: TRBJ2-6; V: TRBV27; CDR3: ASSLSSTGRVGANVLT
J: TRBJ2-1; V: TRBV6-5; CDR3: ASSLGGNSYNEQF
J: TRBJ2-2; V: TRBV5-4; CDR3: ASSLARGANTGELF
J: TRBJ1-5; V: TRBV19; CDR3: ASSIRDFNQPQH
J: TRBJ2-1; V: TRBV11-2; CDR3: ASSFGTSGYNEQF
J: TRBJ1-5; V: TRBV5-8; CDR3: ASSLRWSLQPQH
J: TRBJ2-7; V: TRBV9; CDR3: ASSVGGGPMYEQY
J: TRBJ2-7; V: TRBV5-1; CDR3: ASSLQAGVAYEQY
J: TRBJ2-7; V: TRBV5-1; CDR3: ASSEGLAGAYEQY
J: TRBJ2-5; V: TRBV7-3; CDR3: ASSATGNQETQY
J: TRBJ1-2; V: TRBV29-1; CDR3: SGQTVNYGYT
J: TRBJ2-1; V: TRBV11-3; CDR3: ASSSDGGLYNEQF
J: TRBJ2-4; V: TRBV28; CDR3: ASSLPWTGQNIQY
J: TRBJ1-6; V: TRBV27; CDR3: ASSWSSYNSPLH
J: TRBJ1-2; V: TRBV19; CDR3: ASSPRGTESNYGYT
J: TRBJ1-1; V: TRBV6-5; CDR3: ALGWGGDTEAF
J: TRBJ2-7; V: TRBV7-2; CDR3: ASSYHGETYEQY
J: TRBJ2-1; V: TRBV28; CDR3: ASSSGALLAGGGQF
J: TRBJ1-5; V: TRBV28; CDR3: ASSSGQGVLQPQH
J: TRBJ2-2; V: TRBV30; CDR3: AWTFKRETGELF
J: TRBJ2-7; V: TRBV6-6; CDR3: ATAPGGISYEQY
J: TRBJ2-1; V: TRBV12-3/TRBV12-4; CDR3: ASSFQGYGEQF
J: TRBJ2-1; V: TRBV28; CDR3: ASSLISGGSVQF
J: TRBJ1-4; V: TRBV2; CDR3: ASRPTGGGNEKLF
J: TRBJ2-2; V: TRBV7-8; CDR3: ASSAAGITGELF
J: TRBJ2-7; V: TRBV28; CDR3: ASSLAGREIEQY
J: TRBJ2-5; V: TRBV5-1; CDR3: ASSLGLAGVQETQY
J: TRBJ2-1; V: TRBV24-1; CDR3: ATSLKNEQF
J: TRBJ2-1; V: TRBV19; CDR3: ASSGLAGVGEQF
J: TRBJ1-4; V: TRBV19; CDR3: ASSRSGTGGEKLF
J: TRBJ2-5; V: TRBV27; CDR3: ASSLGGRMEETQY
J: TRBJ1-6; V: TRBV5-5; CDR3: ASSFNSGNSPLH
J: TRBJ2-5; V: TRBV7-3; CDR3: ASSYTPGPQETQY
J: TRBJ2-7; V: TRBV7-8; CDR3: ASSLDRGLFHEQY
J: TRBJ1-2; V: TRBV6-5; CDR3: ASRTGLNYGYT